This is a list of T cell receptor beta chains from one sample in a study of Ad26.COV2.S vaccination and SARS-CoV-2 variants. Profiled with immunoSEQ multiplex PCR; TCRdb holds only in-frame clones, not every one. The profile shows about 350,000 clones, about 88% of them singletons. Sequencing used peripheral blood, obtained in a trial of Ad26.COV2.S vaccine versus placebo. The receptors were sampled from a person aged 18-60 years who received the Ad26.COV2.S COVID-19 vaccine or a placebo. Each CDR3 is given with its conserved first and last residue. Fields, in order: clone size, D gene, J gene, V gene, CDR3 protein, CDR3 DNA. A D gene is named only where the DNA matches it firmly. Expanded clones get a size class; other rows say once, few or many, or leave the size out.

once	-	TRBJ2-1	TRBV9	CASSVITGAHSYNEQFF	TGTGCCAGCAGCGTAATCACGGGGGCCCACTCCTACAATGAGCAGTTCTTC
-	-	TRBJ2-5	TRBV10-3	CATRTSRETQYF	TGTGCCACGCGAACTAGTAGGGAGACCCAGTACTTC
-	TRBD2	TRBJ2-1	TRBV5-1	CASSQTLAGGRDEQFF	TGCGCCAGCAGCCAAACACTAGCGGGGGGGCGCGATGAGCAGTTCTTC
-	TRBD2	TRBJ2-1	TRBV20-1	CSASPLAGHADKEQFF	TGCAGTGCTAGTCCCCTAGCGGGACATGCGGACAAGGAGCAGTTCTTC
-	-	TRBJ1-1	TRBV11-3	CASSFDTTGSKAFF	TGTGCCAGCAGCTTCGACACGACAGGATCGAAAGCTTTCTTT
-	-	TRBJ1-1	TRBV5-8	CASSLTRAEAFF	TGTGCCAGCAGCCTCACGCGGGCCGAAGCTTTCTTT
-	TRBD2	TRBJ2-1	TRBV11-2	CASSLGEGLAGNYNEQFF	TGTGCCAGCAGCTTAGGGGAAGGACTAGCGGGAAACTACAATGAGCAGTTCTTC
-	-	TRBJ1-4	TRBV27	CASGGEKLFF	TGTGCCAGTGGAGGTGAAAAACTGTTTTTT
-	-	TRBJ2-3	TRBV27	CASSLLAGPDTQYF	TGTGCCAGCAGTTTATTGGCAGGACCAGATACGCAGTATTTT
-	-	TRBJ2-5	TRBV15	CATSSNRDPLQETQYF	TGTGCCACCAGCAGTAACAGGGACCCACTTCAAGAGACCCAGTACTTC
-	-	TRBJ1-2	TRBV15	CATSRGFQDNDGYTF	TGTGCCACCAGCAGGGGGTTTCAGGACAACGATGGCTACACCTTC
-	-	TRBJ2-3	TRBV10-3	CAISVGGGTDTQYF	TGTGCCATCAGTGTTGGAGGGGGCACAGATACGCAGTATTTT
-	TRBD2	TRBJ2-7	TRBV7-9	CASSLVGLAGGEQYF	TGTGCCAGCAGCTTAGTGGGACTAGCGGGAGGCGAGCAGTACTTC
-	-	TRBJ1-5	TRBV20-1	CSASAPGNMNQPQHF	TGCAGTGCTAGTGCGCCGGGGAATATGAATCAGCCCCAGCATTTT
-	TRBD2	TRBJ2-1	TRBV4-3	CASSHTRGGRRYNEQFF	TGCGCCAGCAGCCATACTCGGGGCGGGAGGCGCTACAATGAGCAGTTCTTC
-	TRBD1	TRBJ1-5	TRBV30	CAWSRDVDRGNQPQHF	TGTGCCTGGAGTCGGGATGTGGACAGGGGCAATCAGCCCCAGCATTTT
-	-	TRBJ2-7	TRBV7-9	CASSLVNEALFEQYF	TGTGCCAGCAGCTTAGTCAATGAGGCTCTGTTTGAGCAGTACTTC
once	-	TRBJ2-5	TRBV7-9	CASSSTPGEETQYF	TGTGCCAGCAGCTCGACCCCGGGAGAGGAGACCCAGTACTTC
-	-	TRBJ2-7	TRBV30	CAWSVRQVGEQYF	TGTGCCTGGAGTGTAAGGCAGGTTGGGGAGCAGTACTTC
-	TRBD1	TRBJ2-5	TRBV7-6	CASSTFRDRGSQETQYF	TGTGCCAGCAGCACGTTCCGGGACAGAGGGTCACAAGAGACCCAGTACTTC
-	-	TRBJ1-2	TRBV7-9	CASSPGYAANYGYTF	TGTGCCAGCAGCCCCGGCTACGCAGCTAACTATGGCTACACCTTC
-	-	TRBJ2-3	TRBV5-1	CASSRGTSTDTQYF	TGCGCCAGCAGCCGGGGTACTAGCACAGATACGCAGTATTTT
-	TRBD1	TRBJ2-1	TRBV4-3	CASSQGQGDYNEQFF	TGCGCCAGCAGCCAAGGACAGGGGGATTACAATGAGCAGTTCTTC
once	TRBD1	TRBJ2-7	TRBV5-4	CASSQDRGTYEQYF	TGTGCCAGCAGCCAGGACAGGGGAACCTACGAGCAGTACTTC
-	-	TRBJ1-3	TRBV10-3	CAISESRTRSNSGTGNTIYF	TGTGCCATCAGTGAGTCGAGAACGCGATCCAATTCTGGAACCGGAAACACCATATATTTT